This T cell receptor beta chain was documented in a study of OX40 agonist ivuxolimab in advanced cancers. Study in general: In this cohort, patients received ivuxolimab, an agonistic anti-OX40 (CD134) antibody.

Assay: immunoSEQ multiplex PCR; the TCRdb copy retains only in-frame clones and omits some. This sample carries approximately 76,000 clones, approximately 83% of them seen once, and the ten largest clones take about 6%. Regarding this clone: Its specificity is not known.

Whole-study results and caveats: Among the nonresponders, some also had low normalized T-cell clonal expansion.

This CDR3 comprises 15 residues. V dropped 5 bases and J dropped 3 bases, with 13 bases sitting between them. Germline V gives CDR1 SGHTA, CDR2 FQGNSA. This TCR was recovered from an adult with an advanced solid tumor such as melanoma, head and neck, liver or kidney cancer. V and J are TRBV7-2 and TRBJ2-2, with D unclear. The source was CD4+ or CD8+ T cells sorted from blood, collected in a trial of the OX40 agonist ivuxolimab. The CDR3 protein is CASSPLTGYTGELFF. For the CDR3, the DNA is TGTGCCAGCAGCCCCCTTACTGGGTACACCGGGGAGCTGTTTTTT.